This TCR beta chain was sequenced in a study of T cell responses to AZD1222 COVID-19 vaccine. Overall study findings and caveats: Baseline seropositivity occurred in only six or seven AZD1222 recipients.

CDR1 and CDR2 from the germline V gene are SNHLY and FYNNEI. This CDR3 has 17 amino acids. V lost 2 bases and J 0 bases, leaving 17 bases between the germline ends. In the case of this clone: Its antigen is unknown.

Produced via immunoSEQ multiplex PCR; TCRdb's table is partial and in-frame only. Among over 200,000 clones, roughly 94% were seen once, and the ten largest hold around 1.8%. The sample was peripheral blood, taken 28 days after the second dose of the MenACWY control vaccine. V is TRBV2 and J is TRBJ2-7; D is perhaps TRBD1 or TRBD2 (5 bases each). This sequence originates from an adult who received the MenACWY meningococcal vaccine as a control. The CDR3 loop is CASSESGDRSSSYEQYF. The DNA of the CDR3 is TGTGCCAGCAGTGAAAGCGGAGACAGATCGAGCTCCTACGAGCAGTACTTC.